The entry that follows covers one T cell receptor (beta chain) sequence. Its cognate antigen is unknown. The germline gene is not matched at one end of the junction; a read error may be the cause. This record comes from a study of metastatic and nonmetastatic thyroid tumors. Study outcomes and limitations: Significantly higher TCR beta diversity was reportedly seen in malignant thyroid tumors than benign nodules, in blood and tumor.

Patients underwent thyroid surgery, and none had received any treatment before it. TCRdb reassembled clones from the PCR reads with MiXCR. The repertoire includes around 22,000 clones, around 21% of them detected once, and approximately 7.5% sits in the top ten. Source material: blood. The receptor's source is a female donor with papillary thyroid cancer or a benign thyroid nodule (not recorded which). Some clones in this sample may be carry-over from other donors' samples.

The CDR3 is CSARGERDHYEHYF. The CDR3 coding sequence is TGCAGTGCTAGAGGGGAGCGGGACCACTACGAGCATTACTTC. The chain links TRBV20-1 to TRBJ2-7, with 7 nucleotides matching TRBD2. In germline, CDR1 is DFQATT, CDR2 SNEGSKA (reference sequence). CDR3 length: 14 amino acids.